The entry below gives a single TCR beta chain sequence along with its context. These data belong to a study of blood T cell repertoires in COVID-19. Overall study: Acute-phase and convalescent COVID-19 samples originated in the United States, Italy and Spain.

The CDR3 has 19 amino acids. Trimming took off 1 base at V and 1 base at J, with 22 bases between the two ends. Germline V gene data show CDR1 as SGHTA and CDR2 as FQGNSA. TCRdb's copy holds only in-frame clones and misses some; the assay was immunoSEQ multiplex PCR. Of some 80,000 clones listed, roughly 80% are singletons. This TCR was sampled from a man aged 55 to 70 with active or convalescent COVID-19. This sequence joins TRBV7-2 and TRBJ1-2, with D possibly being TRBD1 (5 bases). The sample taken for sequencing was peripheral blood. CDR3 coding DNA: TGTGCCAGCAGCTTAGTATTCCAGGGTGCGACTTTATTTAACTATGGCTACACCTTC. Translated, it gives CASSLVFQGATLFNYGYTF.